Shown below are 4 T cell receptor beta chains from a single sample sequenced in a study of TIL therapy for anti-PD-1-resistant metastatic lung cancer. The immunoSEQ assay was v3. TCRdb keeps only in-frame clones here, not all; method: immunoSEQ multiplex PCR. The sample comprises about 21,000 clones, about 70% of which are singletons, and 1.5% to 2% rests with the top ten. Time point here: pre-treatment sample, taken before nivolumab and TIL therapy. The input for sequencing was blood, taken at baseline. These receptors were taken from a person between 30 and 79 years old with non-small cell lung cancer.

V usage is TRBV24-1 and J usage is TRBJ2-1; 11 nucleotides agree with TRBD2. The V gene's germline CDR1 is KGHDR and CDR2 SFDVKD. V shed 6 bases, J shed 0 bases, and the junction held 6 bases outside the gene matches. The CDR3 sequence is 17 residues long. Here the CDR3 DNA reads TGTGCCACCAGTTCCCTAGCGGGGGGTGGCTCCTACAATGAGCAGTTCTTC. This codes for CATSSLAGGGSYNEQFF.

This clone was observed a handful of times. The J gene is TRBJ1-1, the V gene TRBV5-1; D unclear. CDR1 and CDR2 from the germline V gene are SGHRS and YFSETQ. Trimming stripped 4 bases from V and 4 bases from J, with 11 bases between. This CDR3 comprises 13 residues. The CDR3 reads CASSLTTGTEAFF. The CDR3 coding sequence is TGCGCCAGCAGCCTCACGACGGGCACTGAAGCTTTCTTT.

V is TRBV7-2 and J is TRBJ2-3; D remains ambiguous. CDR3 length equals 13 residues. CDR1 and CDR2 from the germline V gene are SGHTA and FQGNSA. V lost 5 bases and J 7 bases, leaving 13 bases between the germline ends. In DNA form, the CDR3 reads TGTGCCAGCAGCGAGAACAATCAAAATACGCAGTATTTT. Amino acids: CASSENNQNTQYF.

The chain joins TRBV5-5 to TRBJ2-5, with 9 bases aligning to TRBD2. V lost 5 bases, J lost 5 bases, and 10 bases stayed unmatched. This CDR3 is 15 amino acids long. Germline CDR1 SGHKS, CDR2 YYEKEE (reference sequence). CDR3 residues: CASRVPGTSSETQYF. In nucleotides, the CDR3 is TGTGCCAGCAGAGTACCCGGGACTAGCTCGGAGACCCAGTACTTC.